The T cell receptor (beta chain) described here comes from a study of cytomegalovirus exposure and HLA in healthy donors. Notes on the study in general: In most subjects, TCR beta sequences reportedly gave accurate predictions of HLA-A and HLA-B alleles. A further, later analysis showed that HLA-associated TCR beta chains (compared with equally common others) were more clonally expanded.

There are a few counts of this clone. The antigen is not known. The junction had 2 bases not matched to a gene; V was cut back by 3 bases and J by 3 bases. From germline, CDR1 is SGHNT and CDR2 YYREEE (reference sequence). The CDR3 has 14 amino acids. The PCR employed 60 Vbeta primers together with 13 Jbeta primers. Libraries were prepared by immunoSEQ multiplex PCR; TCRdb keeps only in-frame clonotypes and omits some of them. The table lists roughly 150,000 clones, 76% of them singletons. The V and J genes are TRBV5-4 and TRBJ1-4; 7 nucleotides line up with TRBD1. The clonotype comes from a male donor in good health and CMV-seronegative. Sample: PBMCs. The CDR3 reads CASSSQGSNEKLFF. CDR3 nucleotide sequence: TGTGCCAGCAGCTCACAGGGGTCTAATGAAAAACTGTTTTTT.